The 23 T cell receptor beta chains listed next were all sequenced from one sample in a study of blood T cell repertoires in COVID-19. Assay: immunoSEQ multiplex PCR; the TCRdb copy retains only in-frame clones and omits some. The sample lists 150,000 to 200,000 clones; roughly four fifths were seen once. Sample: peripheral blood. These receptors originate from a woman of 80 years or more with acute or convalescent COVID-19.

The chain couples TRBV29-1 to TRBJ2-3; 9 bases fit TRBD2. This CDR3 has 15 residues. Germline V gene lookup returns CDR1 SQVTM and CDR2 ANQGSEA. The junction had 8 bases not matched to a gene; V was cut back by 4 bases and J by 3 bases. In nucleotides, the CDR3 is TGCAGCGTTGTCACCTGGCGGGGGGGAACAGATACGCAGTATTTT. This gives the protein CSVVTWRGGTDTQYF.

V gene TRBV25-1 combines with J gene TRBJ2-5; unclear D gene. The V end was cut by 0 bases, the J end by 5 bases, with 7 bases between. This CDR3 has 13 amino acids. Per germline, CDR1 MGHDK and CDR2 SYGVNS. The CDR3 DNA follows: TGTGCCAGCAGTGAATATTACGGGGAGACCCAGTACTTC. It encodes CASSEYYGETQYF.

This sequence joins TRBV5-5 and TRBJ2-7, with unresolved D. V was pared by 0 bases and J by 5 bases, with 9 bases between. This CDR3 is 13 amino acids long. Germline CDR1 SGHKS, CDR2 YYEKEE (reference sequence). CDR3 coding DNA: TGTGCCAGCAGCTTGGGACCAGGCAACGAGCAGTACTTC. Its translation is CASSLGPGNEQYF.

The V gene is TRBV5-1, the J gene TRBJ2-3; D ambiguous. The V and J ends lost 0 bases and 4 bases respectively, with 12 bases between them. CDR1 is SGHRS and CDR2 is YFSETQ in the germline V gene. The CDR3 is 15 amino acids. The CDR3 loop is CASSLARRPSDTQYF. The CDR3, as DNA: TGCGCCAGCAGCTTGGCCCGCAGGCCTTCAGATACGCAGTATTTT.

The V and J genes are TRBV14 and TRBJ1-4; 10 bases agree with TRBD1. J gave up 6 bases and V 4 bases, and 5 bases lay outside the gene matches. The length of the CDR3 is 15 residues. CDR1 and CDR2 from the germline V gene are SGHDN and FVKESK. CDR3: CASSRTGTGDEKLFF. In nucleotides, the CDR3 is TGTGCCAGCAGCCGTACCGGGACAGGGGATGAAAAACTGTTTTTT.

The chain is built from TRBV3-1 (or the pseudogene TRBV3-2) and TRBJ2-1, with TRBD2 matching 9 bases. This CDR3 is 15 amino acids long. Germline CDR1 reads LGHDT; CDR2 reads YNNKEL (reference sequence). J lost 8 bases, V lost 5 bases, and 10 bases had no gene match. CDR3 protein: CASSKASGRIDEQFF. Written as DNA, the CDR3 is TGTGCCAGCAGCAAAGCGAGCGGGAGGATCGATGAGCAGTTCTTC.

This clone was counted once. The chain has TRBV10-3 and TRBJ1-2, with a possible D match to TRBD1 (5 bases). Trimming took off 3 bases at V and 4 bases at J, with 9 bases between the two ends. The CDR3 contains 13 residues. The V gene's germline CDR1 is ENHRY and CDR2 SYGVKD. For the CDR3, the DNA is TGTGCCATCAGTGACGGCAGGGCCTATGGCTACACCTTC. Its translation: CAISDGRAYGYTF.

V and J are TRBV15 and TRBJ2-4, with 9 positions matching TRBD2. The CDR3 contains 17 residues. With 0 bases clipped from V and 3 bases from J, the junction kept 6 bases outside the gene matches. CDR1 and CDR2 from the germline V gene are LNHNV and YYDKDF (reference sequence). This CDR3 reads CATSRDRLAGRKNIQYF. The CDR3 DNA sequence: TGTGCCACCAGCAGAGATCGCCTAGCGGGACGCAAAAACATTCAGTACTTC.

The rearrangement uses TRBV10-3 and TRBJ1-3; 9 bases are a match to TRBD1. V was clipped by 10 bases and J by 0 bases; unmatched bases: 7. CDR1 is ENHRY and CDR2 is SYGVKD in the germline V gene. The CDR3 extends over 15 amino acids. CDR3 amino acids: CATTQGASSGNTIYF. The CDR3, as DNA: TGTGCCACGACACAGGGGGCAAGCTCTGGAAACACCATATATTTT.

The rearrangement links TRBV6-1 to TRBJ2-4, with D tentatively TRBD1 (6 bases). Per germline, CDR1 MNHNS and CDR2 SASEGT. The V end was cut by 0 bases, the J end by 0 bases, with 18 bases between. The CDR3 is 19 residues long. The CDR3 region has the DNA TGTGCCAGCAGTGAAGCGCTTCCGACAGGACTCCTAGCCAAAAACATTCAGTACTTC. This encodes CASSEALPTGLLAKNIQYF.

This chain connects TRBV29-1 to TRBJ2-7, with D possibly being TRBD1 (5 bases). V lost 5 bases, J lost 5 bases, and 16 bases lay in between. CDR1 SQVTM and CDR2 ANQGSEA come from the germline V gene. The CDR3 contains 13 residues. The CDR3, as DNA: TGCAGCGTTAGATCTACAGGTTTGAACGAGCAGTACTTC. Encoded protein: CSVRSTGLNEQYF.

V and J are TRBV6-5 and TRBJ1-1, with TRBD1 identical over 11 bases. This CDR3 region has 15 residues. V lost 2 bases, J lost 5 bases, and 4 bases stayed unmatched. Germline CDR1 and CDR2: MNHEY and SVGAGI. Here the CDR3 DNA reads TGTGCCAGCAGTTACACGGACAGGGGGCGGACTGAAGCTTTCTTT. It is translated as CASSYTDRGRTEAFF.

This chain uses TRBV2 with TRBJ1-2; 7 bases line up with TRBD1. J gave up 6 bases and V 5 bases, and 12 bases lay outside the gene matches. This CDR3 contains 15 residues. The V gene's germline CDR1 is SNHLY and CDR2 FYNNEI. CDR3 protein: CASSPIGQALDGYTF. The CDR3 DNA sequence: TGTGCCAGCAGTCCAATAGGACAGGCCCTTGATGGCTACACCTTC.

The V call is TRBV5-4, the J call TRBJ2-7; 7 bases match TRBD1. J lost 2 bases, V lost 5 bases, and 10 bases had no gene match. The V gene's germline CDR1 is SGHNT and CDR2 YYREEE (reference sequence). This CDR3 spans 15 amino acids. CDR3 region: CASREGTAPTYEQYF. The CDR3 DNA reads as TGTGCCAGCAGAGAAGGGACAGCCCCCACCTACGAGCAGTACTTC.

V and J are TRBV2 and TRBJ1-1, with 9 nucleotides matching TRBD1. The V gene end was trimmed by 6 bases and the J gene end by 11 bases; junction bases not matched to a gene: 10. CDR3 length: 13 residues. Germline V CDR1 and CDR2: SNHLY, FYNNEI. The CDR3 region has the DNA TGTGCCAGCAGAGGACAGGGGTTTTCAGAGGCTTTCTTT. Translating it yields CASRGQGFSEAFF.

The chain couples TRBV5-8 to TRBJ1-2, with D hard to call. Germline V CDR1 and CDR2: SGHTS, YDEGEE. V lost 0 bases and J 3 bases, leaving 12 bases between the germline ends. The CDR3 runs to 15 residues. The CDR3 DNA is TGTGCCAGCAGCTTGGGAGCCCGGAGTGACTATGGCTACACCTTC. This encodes CASSLGARSDYGYTF.

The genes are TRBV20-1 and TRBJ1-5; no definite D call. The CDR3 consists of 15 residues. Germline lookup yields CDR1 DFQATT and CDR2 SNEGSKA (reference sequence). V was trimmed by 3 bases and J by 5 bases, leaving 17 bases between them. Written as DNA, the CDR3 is TGCAGTGCTAGTCATTCCACCCAACGAGATCAGCCCCAGCATTTT. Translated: CSASHSTQRDQPQHF.

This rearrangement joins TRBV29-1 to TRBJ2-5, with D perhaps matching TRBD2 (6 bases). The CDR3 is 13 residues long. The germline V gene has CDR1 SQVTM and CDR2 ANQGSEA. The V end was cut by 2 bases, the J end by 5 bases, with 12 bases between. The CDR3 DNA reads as TGCAGCGTTGAACAGGCTCGGGGGGAGACCCAGTACTTC. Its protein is CSVEQARGETQYF.

As DNA, the CDR3 is TGTGCCAGCAGCTTGGATCCAAACTCCTACGAGCAGTACTTC. Its translation: CASSLDPNSYEQYF. This chain uses TRBV5-5 with TRBJ2-7; D gene unclear. The CDR3 extends over 14 amino acids. CDR1 is SGHKS, CDR2 YYEKEE, per germline (reference sequence). Trimming took 0 bases from V and 0 from J, leaving 7 bases between them.

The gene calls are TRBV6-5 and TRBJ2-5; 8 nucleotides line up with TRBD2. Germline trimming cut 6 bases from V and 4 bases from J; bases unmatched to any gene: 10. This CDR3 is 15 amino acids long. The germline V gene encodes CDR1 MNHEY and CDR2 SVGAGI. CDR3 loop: CASRRSGGASETQYF. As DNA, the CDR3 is TGTGCCAGCAGAAGAAGCGGGGGCGCGTCAGAGACCCAGTACTTC.

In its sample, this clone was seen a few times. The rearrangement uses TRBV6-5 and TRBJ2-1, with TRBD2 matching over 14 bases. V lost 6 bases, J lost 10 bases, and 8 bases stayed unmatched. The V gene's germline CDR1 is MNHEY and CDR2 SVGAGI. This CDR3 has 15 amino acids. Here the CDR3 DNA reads TGTGCCAGCAGACTCGGACTAGCGGGGGGAGGGGAGCAGTTCTTC. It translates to CASRLGLAGGGEQFF.

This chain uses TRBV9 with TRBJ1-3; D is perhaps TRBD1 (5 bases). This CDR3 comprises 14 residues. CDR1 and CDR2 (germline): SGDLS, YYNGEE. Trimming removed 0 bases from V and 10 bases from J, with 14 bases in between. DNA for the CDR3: TGTGCCAGCAGCGTAGGAAGCAGGGCGGGAACCATATATTTT. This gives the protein CASSVGSRAGTIYF.

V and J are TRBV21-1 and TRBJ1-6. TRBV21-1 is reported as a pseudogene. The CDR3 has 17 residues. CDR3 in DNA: TGTGCCAGCAGCTTGGTACCTGAGGGTCCCCGTAATTCACCCCTCCACTTT. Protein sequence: CASSLVPEGPRNSPLHF.